This T cell receptor beta chain derives from a study of blood T cell repertoires in COVID-19. Overall study: There were acute and convalescent COVID-19 samples, and they came from the United States, Italy and Spain. PBMCs, B-cell-depleted T cells, or T cells were the source of the cDNA or gDNA that made up the material.

This CDR3 is 14 amino acids long. The germline V gene encodes CDR1 GTSNPN and CDR2 SVGIG (reference sequence). The V gene lost 2 bases and the J gene lost 3 bases, with 14 bases spanning the gap. Measured with immunoSEQ multiplex PCR; TCRdb has only the in-frame clones, and not every one. In the table there are tens of thousands of clones, over 80% of which are singletons. This chain connects TRBV30 to TRBJ2-7; D may be TRBD1 (5 bases). The TCR was taken from a human donor in a cohort sampled during active COVID-19. Sequenced: peripheral blood. The CDR3 reads CAWSMGLRVYEQYF. DNA for the CDR3: TGTGCCTGGAGTATGGGGCTTAGGGTCTACGAGCAGTACTTC.